The 26 T cell receptor beta chains reported below all come from one sample, sequenced in a study of blood T cell repertoires in COVID-19. TCRdb's copy holds only in-frame clones and misses some; the assay was immunoSEQ multiplex PCR. The sample carries some 450,000 clones, 70% to 90% recorded once. Sequenced sample: peripheral blood. All receptors derive from a man younger than 30 with COVID-19, enrolled during active disease.

V and J are TRBV5-6 and TRBJ2-5; D unclear. V lost 0 bases to trimming and J lost 1 base, with 7 bases between them. This CDR3 is 14 amino acids long. Germline V CDR1 and CDR2: SGHDT, YYEEEE. The CDR3 sequence is CASSLAQIQETQYF. In DNA, the CDR3 is TGTGCCAGCAGCTTGGCTCAGATCCAAGAGACCCAGTACTTC.

This clone has only one observation. The gene calls are TRBV5-5 and TRBJ1-3; 11 bases match TRBD1. The CDR3 covers 16 residues. CDR1 is SGHKS, CDR2 YYEKEE, per germline (reference sequence). After removal of 4 bases from V and 0 bases from J, the junction contained 3 bases not matched to a gene. The CDR3: CASSGQGASSGNTIYF. CDR3 bases: TGTGCCAGCAGCGGACAGGGGGCGAGCTCTGGAAACACCATATATTTT.

V usage is TRBV6-1 and J usage is TRBJ1-3; TRBD1 is a possible D gene (6 bases). V was clipped by 0 bases and J by 4 bases, with 16 bases between them. Germline V lookup: CDR1 MNHNS, CDR2 SASEGT. The CDR3 runs 17 residues. Here the CDR3 reads CASSEATTGFVGNTIYF. Here the CDR3 DNA reads TGTGCCAGCAGTGAAGCAACCACAGGGTTTGTAGGAAACACCATATATTTT.

The rearrangement uses TRBV10-2 and TRBJ1-5; 10 positions match TRBD1. Germline values: CDR1 WSHSY, CDR2 SAAADI. With 4 bases clipped from V and 6 bases from J, the junction kept 3 bases outside the gene matches. There are 14 residues in the CDR3. CDR3 sequence: CASSGTGGFQPQHF. CDR3 bases: TGCGCCAGCAGTGGGACAGGGGGTTTTCAGCCCCAGCATTTT.

This clone was seen a single time. This chain connects TRBV13 to TRBJ2-7, with 8 bases lining up with TRBD1. The V and J ends lost 3 bases and 5 bases, in that order; junction bases with no gene match: 9. Germline assignment: CDR1 PRHDT and CDR2 FYEKMQ (reference sequence). The CDR3 contains 15 residues. The CDR3 nucleotides are TGTGCCAGCAGCTTTAGGCAGGGGGCTTTGGACGAGCAGTACTTC. It translates to CASSFRQGALDEQYF.

V is TRBV5-1 and J is TRBJ1-2; unclear D gene. CDR1 and CDR2 (germline): SGHRS, YFSETQ. Trimming stripped 2 bases from V and 1 base from J, with 12 bases between. The CDR3 consists of 15 residues. The DNA for the CDR3 is TGCGCCAGCAGCTTCTACAGCGACTATAACTATGGCTACACCTTC. As protein: CASSFYSDYNYGYTF.

The chain joins TRBV4-1 to TRBJ1-1; D gene unclear. The germline CDR1 and CDR2 sequences are MGHRA and YSYEKL. V gave up 1 base and J gave up 1 base, with 10 bases separating them. CDR3 length: 15 residues. This chain's CDR3 is CASSQVAKKNTEAFF. In DNA form, the CDR3 reads TGCGCCAGCAGCCAAGTTGCGAAGAAGAACACTGAAGCTTTCTTT.

The chain employs TRBV20-1 and TRBJ2-1; no definite D call. The V and J ends lost 5 bases and 5 bases respectively, with 4 bases between them. The germline gives CDR1 DFQATT, CDR2 SNEGSKA (reference sequence). This CDR3 spans 10 amino acids. The CDR3 sequence: CSAPHNEQFF. CDR3 sequence (DNA): TGCAGTGCTCCTCACAATGAGCAGTTCTTC.

The chain has TRBV12-5 and TRBJ2-5; the match to TRBD2 covers 7 bases. The CDR3 is 15 residues long. J lost 5 bases, V lost 1 base, and 7 bases had no gene match. Germline CDR1 LGHNT, CDR2 FRNRAP. The CDR3 DNA sequence: TGTGCTAGTGGTTTGGAGGGACTACCTGGGGAGACCCAGTACTTC. This encodes CASGLEGLPGETQYF.

This clone was counted a single time. The chain recombines TRBV9 with TRBJ2-2, with D possibly being TRBD1 (6 bases). The germline gives CDR1 SGDLS, CDR2 YYNGEE. CDR3 length equals 14 residues. Between the trimmed V and J ends, which lost 4 bases and 5 bases, there was a span of 12 bases. Here the CDR3 DNA reads TGTGCCAGCAGCACCGGACAGATAACCGGGGAGCTGTTTTTT. As protein: CASSTGQITGELFF.

The chain couples TRBV5-1 to TRBJ1-3, with 7 positions matching TRBD1. The CDR3 is 14 amino acids. The ends lost 3 bases at V and 1 base at J; junction bases unmatched: 1. The V gene's germline CDR1 is SGHRS and CDR2 YFSETQ. The CDR3 loop is CASSWDRSGNTIYF. The CDR3 DNA sequence: TGCGCCAGCAGCTGGGACAGATCTGGAAACACCATATATTTT.

V is TRBV7-9 and J is TRBJ2-5, with D uncertain. Between the trimmed V and J ends, which lost 1 base and 4 bases, there was a span of 13 bases. This CDR3 has 15 amino acids. Germline loops: CDR1 SEHNR, CDR2 FQNEAQ (reference sequence). This CDR3 is CASSLGATLVETQYF. CDR3 nucleotides: TGTGCCAGCAGCTTAGGAGCCACGCTTGTAGAGACCCAGTACTTC.

The rearrangement links TRBV6-5 to TRBJ2-7; 8 bases are a match to TRBD1. After removal of 5 bases from V and 4 bases from J, the junction contained 4 bases not matched to a gene. The CDR3 is 13 amino acids. Germline-derived CDR1 and CDR2 are MNHEY and SVGAGI. CDR3 in DNA: TGTGCCAGCAGTACCGGGACAGGTTACGAGCAGTACTTC. It translates to CASSTGTGYEQYF.

This sequence joins TRBV5-4 and TRBJ2-1, with a tentative D call TRBD2 (6 bases). The CDR3 loop spans 16 amino acids. Looked up from germline, CDR1 is SGHNT and CDR2 is YYREEE (reference sequence). V was pared by 4 bases and J by 8 bases, with 22 bases between. The DNA for the CDR3 is TGTGCCAGCAGCGGAAAAGCGGGTGGAAGGGGCGATGAGCAGTTCTTC. Translation: CASSGKAGGRGDEQFF.

J is TRBJ2-1 and V is TRBV7-9; tentative D call: TRBD2 (5 bases). The CDR3 is made up of 12 amino acids. CDR1 and CDR2 (germline): SEHNR, FQNEAQ (reference sequence). The V end was cut by 5 bases, the J end by 7 bases, with 9 bases between. DNA for the CDR3: TGTGCCAGCAGCCCCTCGGGGAATGAGCAGTTCTTC. It encodes CASSPSGNEQFF.

The chain recombines TRBV4-1 with TRBJ2-1; 13 nucleotides align to TRBD2. CDR3 length: 16 residues. CDR1 is MGHRA and CDR2 is YSYEKL in the germline V gene. Trimming cost V 1 base and J 8 bases; bases outside gene matches: 5. CDR3 nucleotide sequence: TGCGCCAGCAGCCAAGGGACTAGCGGGAGCTCGCATGAGCAGTTCTTC. Its protein is CASSQGTSGSSHEQFF.

This clone has more than one count but fewer than ten. The rearrangement joins TRBV7-9 to TRBJ2-2; 7 bases align to TRBD2. The germline V gene has CDR1 SEHNR and CDR2 FQNEAQ (reference sequence). V shed 4 bases and J 1 base; nucleotides not matched to a gene: 12. The CDR3 consists of 18 residues. CDR3 nucleotide sequence: TGTGCCAGCAGCTCACAAACCCCGGCTAGCGGGAACACCGGGGAGCTGTTTTTT. Its protein product is CASSSQTPASGNTGELFF.

The gene calls are TRBV5-1 and TRBJ2-2; TRBD1 might be the D (6 bases). Germline values: CDR1 SGHRS, CDR2 YFSETQ. Trimming left V 4 bases short and J 1 base short, with 8 bases between. CDR3 length equals 14 residues. CDR3 residues: CASSGGQNTGELFF. CDR3 DNA: TGCGCCAGCAGCGGGGGACAGAACACCGGGGAGCTGTTTTTT.

This chain joins TRBV7-9 and TRBJ2-3; possible D gene TRBD1, 5 bases. CDR3 size: 15 residues. Germline V gives CDR1 SEHNR, CDR2 FQNEAQ (reference sequence). The V gene lost 7 bases and the J gene lost 0 bases, with 14 bases spanning the gap. The CDR3 here is CASTSGKTSTDTQYF. For the CDR3, the DNA is TGTGCCAGCACCTCAGGGAAAACTAGCACAGATACGCAGTATTTT.

V usage is TRBV27 and J usage is TRBJ2-1; 12 nucleotides align to TRBD2. The junction had 16 bases not matched to a gene; V was cut back by 5 bases and J by 8 bases. Germline V gene sequence: CDR1 MNHEY, CDR2 SMNVEV (reference sequence). The CDR3 contains 18 residues. The CDR3 sequence is CASSPDYLAGGKKDEQFF. CDR3 coding DNA: TGTGCCAGCAGTCCCGACTATCTAGCGGGGGGGAAGAAGGATGAGCAGTTCTTC.

This chain connects TRBV6-5 to TRBJ1-1, with D unresolved. V lost 6 bases and J lost 5, with 7 bases in between. Germline V gives CDR1 MNHEY, CDR2 SVGAGI. The CDR3 has 11 amino acids. The CDR3 loop is CASSSGTEAFF. CDR3 sequence (DNA): TGTGCCAGCAGCTCGGGTACTGAAGCTTTCTTT.

This chain connects TRBV5-1 to TRBJ2-3, with unresolved D. The CDR3 has 14 residues. V was shortened by 6 bases and J by 6 bases, with 17 bases between the two germline ends. In germline, CDR1 is SGHRS, CDR2 YFSETQ. The CDR3 DNA is TGCGCCAGCAAGATAACCCAGTCATCGGATACGCAGTATTTT. Translating it yields CASKITQSSDTQYF.

This sequence joins TRBV7-3 and TRBJ2-3; 11 bases agree with TRBD2. The CDR3 runs 17 residues. V lost 0 bases and J lost 6; bases outside the gene matches: 8. CDR1 is SGHTA and CDR2 is FQGTGA in the germline V gene. Here the CDR3 reads CASSLTSGRASLDTQYF. DNA for the CDR3: TGTGCCAGCAGCTTAACTAGCGGGAGGGCCTCTCTCGATACGCAGTATTTT.

The V and J genes are TRBV30 and TRBJ2-3; unclear D gene. Looked up from germline, CDR1 is GTSNPN and CDR2 is SVGIG (reference sequence). V lost 5 bases to trimming and J lost 0 bases, with 12 bases between them. The CDR3 totals 14 residues. Written as DNA, the CDR3 is TGTGCCTGGGGCCCCAGGCTAAGCACAGATACGCAGTATTTT. This codes for CAWGPRLSTDTQYF.

The chain combines TRBV6-1 with TRBJ2-3, with D hard to call. Trimming cost V 4 bases and J 0 bases, with 14 bases left between them. Germline V gene sequence: CDR1 MNHNS, CDR2 SASEGT. The CDR3 sequence is 16 residues long. DNA of the CDR3: TGTGCCAGCAGTGGCCGCCGCAGGATTAGCACAGATACGCAGTATTTT. As protein: CASSGRRRISTDTQYF.

This clone was observed a single time. The chain carries TRBV11-2 and TRBJ1-2, with TRBD1 matching over 9 bases. The germline V gene has CDR1 SGHAT and CDR2 FQNNGV. With V trimmed by 5 bases and J by 8 bases, 9 bases remained unmatched. This CDR3 spans 14 amino acids. The CDR3: CASSEGGTGPGYTF. CDR3 nucleotides: TGTGCCAGCAGCGAGGGGGGGACAGGGCCCGGCTACACCTTC.